The rows below give T cell receptor beta chains drawn from one sample of a study of cytomegalovirus exposure and HLA in healthy donors. Here immunoSEQ multiplex PCR was the method, and the copy in TCRdb shows in-frame clones only, minus some. The repertoire holds about 150,000 clones, with 55% to 80% as singletons. The sample consisted of PBMCs. These receptor sequences come from a woman aged 60 to 75 in good health and CMV-seropositive. The CDR3 runs from the conserved cysteine through the conserved F or W. Rows give clone size only sometimes, using once, few, many, or a class for an expanded clone.

>TRBV5-1|few|TRBJ1-4
CASTHGPTSEKLFF
>TRBV19|-|TRBJ2-2
CASTNRNTGELFF
>TRBV27|once|TRBJ2-1
CASSLRLAGSSYNEQFF
>TRBV5-1|-|TRBJ2-2
CASSLTDVQNTGELFF
>TRBV28|-|-
CASSSPRGGSYEQYF
>TRBV5-5|-|TRBJ2-7
CASSPLGQNYEQYF
>TRBV7-6|-|TRBJ2-5
CASSPRGGYETQYF
>TRBV4-1|few|TRBJ1-4
CASSQEGRPTNEKLFF
>TRBV6-1|-|TRBJ1-2
CASRGTGDFYGYTF
>TRBV11-2|once|TRBJ2-5
CASSSLSLGGQETQYF
>TRBV28|few|TRBJ2-1
CASRQGAGYNEQFF
>TRBV7-6|few|TRBJ1-5
CASSSDRGNQPQHF
>TRBV28|-|TRBJ2-7
CASIEGGALAYEQYF
>TRBV4-3|-|TRBJ1-4
CASSQNTGIGEKLFF
>TRBV5-6|few|TRBJ2-6
CASSLYEGSANVLTF
>TRBV7-2|-|TRBJ2-7
CASSPRTVSYEQYF
>TRBV29-1|-|TRBJ1-1
CSSLLNTEAFF
>TRBV5-6|-|TRBJ2-7
CASSLSPSGLAVREQYF
>TRBV7-8|-|TRBJ2-7
CASSLVGSRPEDF
>TRBV5-1|-|TRBJ1-1
CASSWQQGASTEASF
>TRBV7-6|-|TRBJ2-1
CASSSVAGLKDEQFF
>TRBV5-8|-|TRBJ2-6
CASSLGQGWANVLTF
>TRBV5-1|few|TRBJ2-7
CASSAPGTGHYEQYF